The 6 T cell receptor beta chains given below trace back to one sample, sequenced in a study of shared clonotypes between healthy human individuals. Generated by immunoSEQ multiplex PCR, the TCRdb table keeps only in-frame clones and is missing some. The repertoire holds about 980,000 clones, around three quarters seen once, with approximately 1.5% in the top ten. Material: memory CD4+ T cells sorted from blood. Subset indicated: CD45RA-negative fraction. The receptors derive from a man aged 18 to 30 in good health.

Worth noting for this clone: Relative to the germline gene, one junction end is altered; a read error may explain this. The J gene is TRBJ1-2, the V gene TRBV10-3; D is unclear. This CDR3 region has 11 residues. The germline V gene has CDR1 ENHRY and CDR2 SYGVKD. CDR3 residues: CAISEASRKAF. As DNA, the CDR3 is TGTGCCATCAGTGAAGCGTCCAGGAAGGCTTTC.

Many counts were recorded for this clone. V gene TRBV5-8 combines with J gene TRBJ1-1; TRBD1 might be the D (5 bases). Trimming cost V 2 bases and J 4 bases, with 15 bases left between them. CDR3 size: 15 residues. The V gene's germline CDR1 is SGHTS and CDR2 YDEGEE. The CDR3 DNA sequence: TGTGCCAGCAGCTTTTTCTTCACAGGCTCCACTGAAGCTTTCTTT. Translating gives CASSFFFTGSTEAFF.

The gene calls are TRBV5-8 and TRBJ1-3; tentatively, D is TRBD1 (5 bases). The V and J ends lost 8 bases and 1 base respectively, with 16 bases between them. The CDR3 runs 15 residues. Germline CDR1 is SGHTS and CDR2 is YDEGEE. The CDR3 reads CARGTKGASGNTIYF. DNA for the CDR3: TGTGCCAGGGGAACAAAAGGGGCTTCTGGAAACACCATATATTTT.

This clone appeared a few times. The rearrangement links TRBV5-6 to TRBJ2-1, with D perhaps TRBD1 (5 bases). The CDR3 is 14 amino acids. The germline V gene encodes CDR1 SGHDT and CDR2 YYEEEE. V shed 0 bases and J shed 6 bases, with 10 bases lying between them. The CDR3 DNA follows: TGTGCCAGCAGCTTGGCAAGGGGTGCCAATGAGCAGTTCTTC. Its translation: CASSLARGANEQFF.

The genes are TRBV4-3 and TRBJ2-2; D is uncertain. Trimming shortened V by 0 bases and J by 7 bases, and 12 bases separated the two germline ends. The length of the CDR3 is 15 residues. From germline, CDR1 is LGHNA and CDR2 YSLEER. CDR3 DNA: TGCGCCAGCAGCCAAGACGGTCTGGTGGGCGGGGAGCTGTTTTTT. Its translation is CASSQDGLVGGELFF.

This rearrangement joins TRBV27 to TRBJ1-2; tentative D call: TRBD1 (5 bases). Germline CDR1 and CDR2: MNHEY and SMNVEV (reference sequence). The ends were cut back, 6 bases at V and 2 bases at J, with 10 bases in the middle. The CDR3 is made up of 13 amino acids. In DNA, the CDR3 is TGTGCCAGCAGCCGGGGGGTCAACTATGGCTACACCTTC. Its translation: CASSRGVNYGYTF.